The 32 T cell receptor beta chains presented below share a single source sample, sequenced in a study of identical twins. Using its own MiXCR run on the 5' RACE reads, TCRdb lists one record per CDR3 protein. The sample carries a few hundred thousand distinct CDR3 sequences, 9.5% to 10% recorded once. These data also formed part of another study, on yellow fever vaccine responses in identical twins.

The sequenced material came from PBMCs. The receptors were gathered from a woman aged 18-29 years in good health.

This clonotype is a singleton in its sample. This chain uses TRBV11-1 with TRBJ2-1; 16 bases agree with TRBD2. With V trimmed by 6 bases and J by 0 bases, 11 bases remained unmatched. CDR3 size: 20 residues. Germline CDR1 reads SGHAT; CDR2 reads FQDESV (reference sequence). CDR3: CASSPPGLAGGTSSYNEQFF. In DNA, the CDR3 is TGTGCCAGCAGTCCTCCGGGACTAGCGGGAGGGACGAGCTCCTACAATGAGCAGTTCTTC.

V and J are TRBV6-2 or TRBV6-3 and TRBJ2-6; D is uncertain. Trimming stripped 5 bases from V and 0 bases from J, with 8 bases between. The CDR3 is 15 amino acids. Germline-derived CDR1 and CDR2 are MNHEY and SVGEGT. As DNA, the CDR3 is TGTGCCAGCAGTACGGGCCACTCTGGGGCCAACGTCCTGACTTTC. This sequence encodes CASSTGHSGANVLTF.

This clonotype occurred a few times. The chain joins TRBV11-2 to TRBJ2-3; no definite D call. The CDR3 is made up of 13 amino acids. Trimming removed 4 bases from V and 6 bases from J, with 11 bases in between. Per the germline V gene, CDR1 is SGHAT and CDR2 is FQNNGV. The CDR3, as DNA: TGTGCCAGCAGCTACCCTTCGGCGGATACGCAGTATTTT. This sequence encodes CASSYPSADTQYF.

This clonotype occurred a few times. The rearrangement links TRBV7-8 to TRBJ2-1; D is perhaps TRBD2 (5 bases). CDR3 length: 13 residues. The germline V gene has CDR1 SGHVS and CDR2 FQNEAQ. V was shortened by 9 bases and J by 0 bases, with 9 bases between the two germline ends. The CDR3 protein is CASLAGSYNEQFF. The CDR3 DNA reads TGTGCCAGTCTAGCAGGCTCCTACAATGAGCAGTTCTTC.

This clonotype appeared a few times. The CDR3 DNA is TGCGCCAGCAGCCAAGCCGGGACAACTAGCACAGATACGCAGTATTTT. Protein sequence: CASSQAGTTSTDTQYF. The rearrangement uses TRBV4-1 and TRBJ2-3, with a tentative D call TRBD1 (6 bases). The CDR3 loop spans 16 amino acids. Trimming left V 1 base short and J 0 bases short, with 11 bases between. Germline V gene data show CDR1 as MGHRA and CDR2 as YSYEKL.

This clonotype was detected a few times. J is TRBJ2-1 and V is TRBV12-5; D remains ambiguous. Trimming took 3 bases from V and 8 from J, leaving 8 bases between them. Germline CDR1 and CDR2: LGHNT and FRNRAP. CDR3 length: 12 amino acids. This CDR3 is CASGFLEYEQFF. CDR3 DNA: TGTGCTAGTGGTTTTCTAGAGTATGAGCAGTTCTTC.

This clonotype was counted many times. The CDR3 spells CASSYGISGANVLTF. For the CDR3, the DNA is TGTGCCAGCAGTTACGGGATCTCTGGGGCCAACGTCCTGACTTTC. The chain uses TRBV6-5 and TRBJ2-6; D not resolved. V was clipped by 2 bases and J by 0 bases, with 5 bases between them. CDR3 length: 15 residues. In germline, CDR1 is MNHEY, CDR2 SVGAGI.

The rearrangement links TRBV6-1 to TRBJ2-3; D gene uncertain. The V end lost 6 bases, the J end lost 2 bases, and 12 bases lay between the germline ends. The CDR3 has 14 residues. Germline-derived CDR1 and CDR2 are MNHNS and SASEGT. CDR3 amino acids: CASSRTGYTDTQYF. The DNA of the CDR3 is TGTGCCAGCAGCCGGACGGGCTACACAGATACGCAGTATTTT.

In its sample, this clonotype was seen a few times. This chain connects TRBV6-1 to TRBJ1-4; TRBD1 might be the D (5 bases). The CDR3 consists of 15 residues. From germline, CDR1 is MNHNS and CDR2 SASEGT. The ends were cut back, 6 bases at V and 0 bases at J, with 11 bases in the middle. The CDR3 DNA is TGTGCCAGCAGAGCTGACAGATCAACTAATGAAAAACTGTTTTTT. As protein: CASRADRSTNEKLFF.

The V gene is TRBV20-1, the J gene TRBJ2-7; TRBD1 matches 9 bases. The germline V gene has CDR1 DFQATT and CDR2 SNEGSKA (reference sequence). The CDR3 is 15 residues long. V was pared by 5 bases and J by 7 bases, with 15 bases of the junction left unmatched. The CDR3 here is CSASPLRDRELEQYF. The CDR3, as DNA: TGCAGTGCTTCACCCTTACGGGACAGGGAGTTGGAGCAGTACTTC.

The rearrangement links TRBV4-2 to TRBJ2-1, with 11 bases identical to TRBD2. CDR1 and CDR2 from the germline V gene are LGHNA and YNFKEQ. The CDR3 covers 17 residues. Trimming at V came to 4 bases and at J to 8 bases, leaving 13 bases not matched to a gene. Written as DNA, the CDR3 is TGTGCCAGCAGCCCGAGCTCGTCTAGCGGGGGGAGGGATGAGCAGTTCTTC. Its translation is CASSPSSSSGGRDEQFF.

The rearrangement uses TRBV3-1 and TRBJ2-5, with a possible D match to TRBD1 (6 bases). The CDR3 covers 16 residues. The V gene's germline CDR1 is LGHDT and CDR2 YNNKEL (reference sequence). V shed 8 bases and J shed 9 bases, with 28 bases lying between them. CDR3 in amino acids: CASAAPGQPHIRAQYF. CDR3 DNA sequence: TGTGCCAGCGCGGCCCCCGGACAGCCACATATTAGGGCCCAGTACTTC.

The chain is built from TRBV6-6 and TRBJ1-6, with a possible D match to TRBD1 (6 bases). V lost 6 bases and J lost 14, with 17 bases in between. Per the germline V gene, CDR1 is MNHNY and CDR2 is SVGAGI (reference sequence). The CDR3 spans 13 residues. CDR3 in DNA: TGTGCCAGCAGAAACAACAGGGAAGCAACCCTCCACTTT. The encoded protein is CASRNNREATLHF.

This clonotype was seen ten or more times. This sequence joins TRBV5-1 and TRBJ1-3; D call uncertain. Germline CDR1 is SGHRS and CDR2 is YFSETQ. Trimming shortened V by 4 bases and J by 3 bases, and 14 bases separated the two germline ends. CDR3 length: 15 residues. Written as DNA, the CDR3 is TGCGCCAGCAGCAACGACGGAGATAGTGGAAACACCATATATTTT. Its translation: CASSNDGDSGNTIYF.

This clonotype showed up just a few times. The V and J genes are TRBV23-1 and TRBJ2-1, with 11 bases that match TRBD2. TRBV23-1 belongs to the ORF category, with a function that is uncertain. The trim removed 0 bases at V and 5 bases at J, leaving 9 bases unmatched. The CDR3 totals 18 residues. In DNA, the CDR3 is TGCGCCAGCAGTCAATCGATCTTAACTAGCGGGAGAAACAATGAGCAGTTCTTC. Translation gives CASSQSILTSGRNNEQFF.

This clonotype was counted at least ten times. The chain uses TRBV7-2 and TRBJ2-7; no definite D call. In germline, CDR1 is SGHTA, CDR2 FQGNSA. The V end lost 1 base, the J end lost 3 bases, and 7 bases lay between the germline ends. CDR3 size: 13 residues. Written as DNA, the CDR3 is TGTGCCAGCAGCTTAGGGGTTGGCTACGAGCAGTACTTC. This translates into CASSLGVGYEQYF.

V and J are TRBV9 and TRBJ2-1; TRBD1 or TRBD2 may be the D gene (5 bases each). CDR3 size: 16 residues. Germline-derived CDR1 and CDR2 are SGDLS and YYNGEE. Trimming shortened V by 2 bases and J by 9 bases, and 21 bases separated the two germline ends. The CDR3 is CASSVELSGSLGEQFF. CDR3 sequence (DNA): TGTGCCAGCAGCGTGGAACTATCAGGGAGCCTCGGTGAGCAGTTCTTC.

This clonotype has a handful of counts. The rearrangement uses TRBV11-3 and TRBJ2-3; D uncertain. V was clipped by 0 bases and J by 0 bases, with 10 bases between them. Per germline, CDR1 SGHNT and CDR2 YENEEA. There are 16 residues in the CDR3. The CDR3 loop is CASSLDLGGSTDTQYF. Here the CDR3 DNA reads TGTGCCAGCAGCTTAGATCTCGGTGGGAGCACAGATACGCAGTATTTT.

This clonotype was seen repeatedly, ten times or more. The chain joins TRBV7-2 to TRBJ2-1, with 8 nucleotides matching TRBD2. The CDR3 runs to 15 residues. J was trimmed by 4 bases and V by 6 bases; bases with no gene match: 8. Germline V gene sequence: CDR1 SGHTA, CDR2 FQGNSA. The CDR3 nucleotides are TGTGCCAGCAGTTATACGGGGGGGGGTTACAATGAGCAGTTCTTC. This gives the protein CASSYTGGGYNEQFF.

At least ten counts were recorded for this clonotype. This rearrangement joins TRBV29-1 to TRBJ2-1, with D maybe TRBD2 (6 bases). The CDR3 consists of 14 residues. Germline V gene sequence: CDR1 SQVTM, CDR2 ANQGSEA. V was pared by 7 bases and J by 5 bases, with 18 bases between. CDR3 nucleotide sequence: TGCAGCGCTGGGCGGGACCAGAGGAACAATGAGCAGTTCTTC. Residues: CSAGRDQRNNEQFF.

The sample holds a few counts of this clonotype. The chain uses TRBV4-2 and TRBJ2-2, with D unresolved. Germline V CDR1 and CDR2: LGHNA, YNFKEQ. CDR3 length: 17 amino acids. Trimming pared 0 bases from V and 0 bases from J, leaving 11 bases between. In DNA, the CDR3 is TGTGCCAGCAGCCAAGAGATAGTCGCCGCGAACACCGGGGAGCTGTTTTTT. As protein: CASSQEIVAANTGELFF.

The J gene is TRBJ2-3, the V gene TRBV7-9; D may be TRBD1 (7 bases). The ends were cut back, 5 bases at V and 0 bases at J, with 15 bases in the middle. Germline CDR1 SEHNR, CDR2 FQNEAQ (reference sequence). This CDR3 spans 16 amino acids. The CDR3 loop is CASSPPRDRSTDTQYF. The CDR3 DNA reads as TGTGCCAGCAGCCCTCCGCGGGACAGAAGCACAGATACGCAGTATTTT. The full variable domain, rest sourced from reference TRBV7-9 and TRBJ2-3, is DTGVSQNPRHKITKRGQNVTFRCDPISEHNRLYWYRQTLGQGPEFLTYFQNEAQLEKSRLLSDRFSAERPKGSFSTLEIQRTEQGDSAMYLCASSPPRDRSTDTQYFGPGTRLTVL.

This chain links TRBV6-2 or TRBV6-3 with TRBJ2-7; the D gene could be TRBD1 or TRBD2 (5 bases each). This CDR3 region has 15 residues. The germline CDR1 and CDR2 sequences are MNHEY and SVGEGT. The V gene lost 6 bases and the J gene lost 5 bases, with 20 bases spanning the gap. CDR3 in amino acids: CASSLEGTRVDEQYF. CDR3 DNA: TGTGCCAGCAGCCTCGAGGGGACCCGAGTCGACGAGCAGTACTTC.

This clonotype occurred many times. The chain uses TRBV7-2 and TRBJ1-2, with TRBD1 matching 8 bases. The length of the CDR3 is 14 residues. Germline values: CDR1 SGHTA, CDR2 FQGNSA. Trimming at V came to 5 bases and at J to 6 bases, leaving 8 bases not matched to a gene. In DNA, the CDR3 is TGTGCCAGCAGCCCCTCCAGGGGGCGGAATGGCTACACCTTC. This translates into CASSPSRGRNGYTF.

This clonotype occurred many times. V is TRBV6-5 and J is TRBJ2-7, with TRBD2 identical over 9 bases. Trimming at V came to 1 base and at J to 3 bases, leaving 4 bases not matched to a gene. The CDR3 has 15 amino acids. The V gene's germline CDR1 is MNHEY and CDR2 SVGAGI. CDR3 DNA sequence: TGTGCCAGCAGTTACTATACTAGCGGGCTCTACGAGCAGTACTTC. Translating it yields CASSYYTSGLYEQYF.

This clonotype showed up many times. The chain uses TRBV4-3 and TRBJ2-7, with TRBD2 as a possible D gene (6 bases). There are 16 residues in the CDR3. Germline loops: CDR1 LGHNA, CDR2 YSLEER. V lost 0 bases to trimming and J lost 2 bases, with 14 bases between them. CDR3: CASSQDYSGMTYEQYF. As DNA, the CDR3 is TGCGCCAGCAGCCAAGACTATAGCGGAATGACCTACGAGCAGTACTTC.

The chain has TRBV10-3 and TRBJ2-7, with unresolved D. V was clipped by 0 bases and J by 5 bases, with 14 bases between them. The germline gives CDR1 ENHRY, CDR2 SYGVKD. The CDR3 runs 15 residues. CDR3 coding DNA: TGTGCCATCAGTGAGTCCGCCAAACAGTATAACGAGCAGTACTTC. It is translated as CAISESAKQYNEQYF.

A few counts support this clonotype. The genes are TRBV28 and TRBJ1-4, with a tentative D call TRBD1 (5 bases). Trimming shortened V by 3 bases and J by 7 bases, and 12 bases separated the two germline ends. This CDR3 has 14 amino acids. Germline loops: CDR1 MDHEN, CDR2 SYDVKM. CDR3 sequence (DNA): TGTGCCAGCAGTTTTTACCCCAGGGTTGAAAAACTGTTTTTT. This encodes CASSFYPRVEKLFF.

The table lists this clonotype with many counts. The rearrangement links TRBV5-1 to TRBJ2-1; the D is unclear. This CDR3 has 14 residues. The germline CDR1 and CDR2 sequences are SGHRS and YFSETQ. Trimming cost V 1 base and J 2 bases, with 7 bases left between them. As DNA, the CDR3 is TGCGCCAGCAGCTTGATTGGGGCCTACAATGAGCAGTTCTTC. It codes for CASSLIGAYNEQFF.

The table lists this clonotype with a few counts. V usage is TRBV11-2 and J usage is TRBJ2-2, with 9 nucleotides matching TRBD1. CDR1 and CDR2 from the germline V gene are SGHAT and FQNNGV. This CDR3 comprises 16 residues. The V and J ends lost 2 bases and 8 bases, in that order; junction bases with no gene match: 9. CDR3 residues: CASSLLGQGGSGELFF. In nucleotides, the CDR3 is TGTGCCAGCAGCTTATTGGGACAGGGAGGATCGGGGGAGCTGTTTTTT.

The chain couples TRBV12-3 or TRBV12-4 to TRBJ2-1; 13 nucleotides line up with TRBD2. With 5 bases clipped from V and 8 bases from J, the junction kept 6 bases outside the gene matches. The CDR3 runs 15 residues. CDR3 nucleotides: TGTGCCAGCAGTGCGGGACTAGCGGGGCTCGATGAGCAGTTCTTC. It codes for CASSAGLAGLDEQFF.

This clonotype has ten or more counts. The chain recombines TRBV5-1 with TRBJ1-1; TRBD1 aligns across 7 bases. With V trimmed by 0 bases and J by 0 bases, 2 bases remained unmatched. This CDR3 region has 15 residues. Germline V gene lookup returns CDR1 SGHRS and CDR2 YFSETQ. CDR3 region: CASSLGQGMNTEAFF. The CDR3 region has the DNA TGCGCCAGCAGCTTGGGACAGGGTATGAACACTGAAGCTTTCTTT.